The T cell receptor (beta chain) under discussion was sequenced for a study of response to subunit inactivated influenza vaccine. Points on this clonotype: The antigen is undetermined.

General observations from the study: T cells newly recruited by each seasonal influenza vaccination are few, the authors suggested.

This CDR3 has 15 amino acids. Germline V gene data show CDR1 as SGHDT and CDR2 as YYEEEE. The germline V and J ends were trimmed by 4 bases and 3 bases, with 15 bases remaining between them. TCRdb re-derived calls from the RT-PCR reads in MiXCR, one entry per CDR3 protein. The repertoire has more than 600,000 distinct CDR3 sequences, around 18% of them found once; the top ten carry approximately 11%. The source of this sequence is a man aged 45-65 years who received an inactivated influenza vaccine. The sample consisted of PBMCs from blood, taken 4 to 6 days after vaccination. V is TRBV5-6 and J is TRBJ2-3, with D maybe TRBD1 (6 bases). This CDR3 reads CASSPRQARTDTQYF. For the CDR3, the DNA is TGTGCCAGCAGCCCACGACAGGCAAGGACAGATACGCAGTATTTT.